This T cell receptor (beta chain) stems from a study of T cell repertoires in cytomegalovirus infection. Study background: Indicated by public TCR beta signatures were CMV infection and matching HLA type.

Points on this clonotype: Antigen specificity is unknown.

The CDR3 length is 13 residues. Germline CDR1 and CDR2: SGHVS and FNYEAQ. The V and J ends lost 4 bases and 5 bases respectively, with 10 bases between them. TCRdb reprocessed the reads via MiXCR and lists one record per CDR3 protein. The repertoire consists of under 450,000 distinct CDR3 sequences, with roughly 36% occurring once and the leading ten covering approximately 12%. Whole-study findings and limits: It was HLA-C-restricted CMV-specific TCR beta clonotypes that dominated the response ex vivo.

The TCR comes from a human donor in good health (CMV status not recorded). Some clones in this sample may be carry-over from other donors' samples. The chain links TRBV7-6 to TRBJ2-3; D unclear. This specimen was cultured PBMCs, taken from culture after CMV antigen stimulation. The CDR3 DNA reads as TGTGCCAGCAGCTCCCGGGTGGGAGATACGCAGTATTTT. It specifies CASSSRVGDTQYF.